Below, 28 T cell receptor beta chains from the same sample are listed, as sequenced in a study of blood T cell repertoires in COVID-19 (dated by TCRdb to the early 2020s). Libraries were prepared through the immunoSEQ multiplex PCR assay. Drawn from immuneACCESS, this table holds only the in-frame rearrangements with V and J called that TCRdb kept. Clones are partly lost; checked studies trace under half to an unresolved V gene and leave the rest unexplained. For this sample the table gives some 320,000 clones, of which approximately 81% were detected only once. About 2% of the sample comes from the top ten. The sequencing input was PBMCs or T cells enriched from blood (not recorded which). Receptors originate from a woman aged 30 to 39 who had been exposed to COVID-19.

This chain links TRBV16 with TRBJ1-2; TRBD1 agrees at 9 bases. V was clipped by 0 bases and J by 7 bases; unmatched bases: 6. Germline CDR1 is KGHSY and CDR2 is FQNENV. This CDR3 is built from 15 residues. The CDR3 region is CASSQSGQGMVGYTF. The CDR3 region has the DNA TGTGCCAGCAGCCAATCGGGACAGGGAATGGTTGGCTACACCTTC.

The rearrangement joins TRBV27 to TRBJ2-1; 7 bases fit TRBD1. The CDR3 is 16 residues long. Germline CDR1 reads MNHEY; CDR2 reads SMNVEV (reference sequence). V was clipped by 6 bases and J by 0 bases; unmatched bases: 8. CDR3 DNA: TGTGCCAGCAGGCGAAACCGGGACAGCTCCTACAATGAGCAGTTCTTC. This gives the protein CASRRNRDSSYNEQFF.

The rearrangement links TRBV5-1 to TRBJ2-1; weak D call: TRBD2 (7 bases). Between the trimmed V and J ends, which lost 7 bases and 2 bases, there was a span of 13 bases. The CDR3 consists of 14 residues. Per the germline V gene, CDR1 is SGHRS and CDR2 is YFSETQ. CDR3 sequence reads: CASLEGGTYNEQFF. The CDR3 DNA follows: TGCGCCAGCTTGGAGGGGGGGACCTACAATGAGCAGTTCTTC.

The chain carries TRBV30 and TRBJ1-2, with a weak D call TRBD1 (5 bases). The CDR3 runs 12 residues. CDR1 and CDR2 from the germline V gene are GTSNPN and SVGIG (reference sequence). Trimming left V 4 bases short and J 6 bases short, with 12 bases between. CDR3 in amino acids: CAWTQGVHGYTF. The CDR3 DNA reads TGTGCCTGGACGCAGGGTGTTCATGGCTACACCTTC.

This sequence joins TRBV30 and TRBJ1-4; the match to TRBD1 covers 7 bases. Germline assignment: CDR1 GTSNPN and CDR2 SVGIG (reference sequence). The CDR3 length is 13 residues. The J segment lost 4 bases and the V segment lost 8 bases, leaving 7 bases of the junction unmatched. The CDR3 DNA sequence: TGTGCCACCTCAGGACAGGTTAATGAAAAACTGTTTTTT. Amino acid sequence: CATSGQVNEKLFF. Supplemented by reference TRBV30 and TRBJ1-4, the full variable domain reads SQTIHQWPATLVQPVGSPLSLECTVEGTSNPNLYWYRQAAGRGLQLLFYSVGIGQISSEVPQNLSASRPQDRQFILSSKKLLLSDSGFYLCATSGQVNEKLFFGSGTQLSVL.

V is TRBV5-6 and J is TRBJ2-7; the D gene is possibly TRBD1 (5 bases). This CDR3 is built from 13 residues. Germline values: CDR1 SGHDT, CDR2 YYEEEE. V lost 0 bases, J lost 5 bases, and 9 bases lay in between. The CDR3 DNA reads TGTGCCAGCAGCTTGGGCAGGGTCAACGAGCAGTACTTC. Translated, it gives CASSLGRVNEQYF.

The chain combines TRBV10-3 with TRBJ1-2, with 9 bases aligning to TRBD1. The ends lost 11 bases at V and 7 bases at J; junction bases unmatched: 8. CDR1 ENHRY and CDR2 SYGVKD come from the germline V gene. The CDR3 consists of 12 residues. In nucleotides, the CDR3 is TGTGCCGCCGGGGAACAGGGGGCTGGCTACACCTTC. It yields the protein CAAGEQGAGYTF.

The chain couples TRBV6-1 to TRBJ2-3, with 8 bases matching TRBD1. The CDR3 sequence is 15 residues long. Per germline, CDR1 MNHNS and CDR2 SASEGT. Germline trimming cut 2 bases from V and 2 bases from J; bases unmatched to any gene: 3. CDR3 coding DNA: TGTGCCAGCAGTGAACGGGACAGGCACACAGATACGCAGTATTTT. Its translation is CASSERDRHTDTQYF.

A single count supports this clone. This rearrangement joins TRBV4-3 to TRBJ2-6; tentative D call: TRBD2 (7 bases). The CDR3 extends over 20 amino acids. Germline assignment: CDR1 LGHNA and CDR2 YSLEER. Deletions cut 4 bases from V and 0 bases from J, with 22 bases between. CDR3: CASSPFAGARAFSGANVLTF. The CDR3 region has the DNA TGCGCCAGCAGCCCTTTTGCGGGGGCCAGGGCATTCTCTGGGGCCAACGTCCTGACTTTC.

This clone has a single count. CDR3 loop: CASSLRTGWNQPQHF. In DNA, the CDR3 is TGCGCCAGCAGCCTCCGGACAGGGTGGAATCAGCCCCAGCATTTT. The J gene is TRBJ1-5, the V gene TRBV4-1; TRBD1 matches at 8 bases. This CDR3 spans 15 amino acids. With V trimmed by 4 bases and J by 4 bases, 6 bases remained unmatched. Germline V gene lookup returns CDR1 MGHRA and CDR2 YSYEKL.

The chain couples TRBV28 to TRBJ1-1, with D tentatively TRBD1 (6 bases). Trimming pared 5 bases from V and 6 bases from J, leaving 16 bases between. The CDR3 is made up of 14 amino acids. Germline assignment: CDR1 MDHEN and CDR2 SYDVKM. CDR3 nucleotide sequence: TGTGCCAGCAGTACACAGGGCGGTTCGGCTGAAGCTTTCTTT. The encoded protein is CASSTQGGSAEAFF. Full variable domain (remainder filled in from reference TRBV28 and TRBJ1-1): DVKVTQSSRYLVKRTGEKVFLECVQDMDHENMFWYRQDPGLGLRLIYFSYDVKMKEKGDIPEGYSVSREKKERFSLILESASTNQTSMYLCASSTQGGSAEAFFGQGTRLTVV.

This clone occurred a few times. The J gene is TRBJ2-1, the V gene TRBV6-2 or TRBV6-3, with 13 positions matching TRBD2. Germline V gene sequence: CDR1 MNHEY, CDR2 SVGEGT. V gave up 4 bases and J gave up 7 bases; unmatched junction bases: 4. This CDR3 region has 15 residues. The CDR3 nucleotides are TGTGCCAGCAGTTCGGGACTAGCGGGGCCAAATGAGCAGTTCTTC. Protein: CASSSGLAGPNEQFF.

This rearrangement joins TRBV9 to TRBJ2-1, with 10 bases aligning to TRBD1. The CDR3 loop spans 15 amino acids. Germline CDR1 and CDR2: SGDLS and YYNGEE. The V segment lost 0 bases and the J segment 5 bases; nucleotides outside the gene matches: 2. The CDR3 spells CASSVEGQGNNEQFF. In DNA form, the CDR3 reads TGTGCCAGCAGCGTAGAGGGACAGGGGAACAATGAGCAGTTCTTC.

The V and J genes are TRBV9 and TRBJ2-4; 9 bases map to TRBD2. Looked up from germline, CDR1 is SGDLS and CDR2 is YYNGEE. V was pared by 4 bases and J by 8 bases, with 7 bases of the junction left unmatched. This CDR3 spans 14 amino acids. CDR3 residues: CASSPRTSEDIQYF. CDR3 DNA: TGTGCCAGCAGCCCAAGGACTAGCGAAGACATTCAGTACTTC.

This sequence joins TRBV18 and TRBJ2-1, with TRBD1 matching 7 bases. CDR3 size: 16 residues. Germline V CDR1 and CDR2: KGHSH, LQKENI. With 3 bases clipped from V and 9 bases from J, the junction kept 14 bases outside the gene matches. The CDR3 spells CASSPPNRGISSEQFF. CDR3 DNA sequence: TGTGCCAGCTCACCGCCGAACAGGGGAATTAGTAGTGAGCAGTTCTTC.

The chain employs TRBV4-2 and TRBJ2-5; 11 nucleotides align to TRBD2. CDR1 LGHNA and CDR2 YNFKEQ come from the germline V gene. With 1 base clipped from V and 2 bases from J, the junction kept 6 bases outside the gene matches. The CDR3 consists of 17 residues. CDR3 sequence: CASSQGLAGGIQETQYF. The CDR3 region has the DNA TGTGCCAGCAGCCAAGGTCTAGCGGGGGGAATACAAGAGACCCAGTACTTC.

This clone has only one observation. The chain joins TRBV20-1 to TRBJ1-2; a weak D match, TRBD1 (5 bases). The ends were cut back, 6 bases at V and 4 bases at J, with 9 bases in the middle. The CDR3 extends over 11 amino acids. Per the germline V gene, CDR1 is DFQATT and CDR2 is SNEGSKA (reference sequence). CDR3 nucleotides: TGCAGTGCCCCGGACACCTATGGCTACACCTTC. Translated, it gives CSAPDTYGYTF.

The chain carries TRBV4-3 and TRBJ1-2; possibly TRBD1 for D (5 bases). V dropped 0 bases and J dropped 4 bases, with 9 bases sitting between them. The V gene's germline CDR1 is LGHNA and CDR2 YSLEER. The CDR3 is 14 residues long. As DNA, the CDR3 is TGCGCCAGCAGCCAAGATACGGGGGTCTATGGCTACACCTTC. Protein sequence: CASSQDTGVYGYTF.

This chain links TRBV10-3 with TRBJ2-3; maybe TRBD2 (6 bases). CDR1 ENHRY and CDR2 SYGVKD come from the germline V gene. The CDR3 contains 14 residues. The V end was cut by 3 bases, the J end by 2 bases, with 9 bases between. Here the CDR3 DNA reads TGTGCCATCAGTGATGGAGGGCTCACAGATACGCAGTATTTT. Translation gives CAISDGGLTDTQYF.

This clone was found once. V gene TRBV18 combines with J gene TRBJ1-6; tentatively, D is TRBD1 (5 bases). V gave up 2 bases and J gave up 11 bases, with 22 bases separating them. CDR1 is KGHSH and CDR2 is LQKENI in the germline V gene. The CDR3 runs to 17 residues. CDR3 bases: TGTGCCAGCTCACCAAATCAAGGTGGGCAGGGCCTTCCACCCCTCCACTTT. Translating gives CASSPNQGGQGLPPLHF.

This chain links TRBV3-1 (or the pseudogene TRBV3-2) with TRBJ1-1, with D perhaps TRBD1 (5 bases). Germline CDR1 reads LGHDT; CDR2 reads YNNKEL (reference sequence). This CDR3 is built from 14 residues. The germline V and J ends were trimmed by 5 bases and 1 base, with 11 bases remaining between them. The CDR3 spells CASSFNRGNTEAFF. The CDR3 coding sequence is TGTGCCAGCAGCTTCAATAGGGGGAACACTGAAGCTTTCTTT.

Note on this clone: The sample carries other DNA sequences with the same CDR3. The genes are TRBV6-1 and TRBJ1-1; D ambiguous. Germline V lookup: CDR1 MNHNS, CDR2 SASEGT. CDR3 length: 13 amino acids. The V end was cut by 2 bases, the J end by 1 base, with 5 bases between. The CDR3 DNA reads TGTGCCAGCAGTGAAAGCCGGAACACTGAAGCTTTCTTT. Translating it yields CASSESRNTEAFF.

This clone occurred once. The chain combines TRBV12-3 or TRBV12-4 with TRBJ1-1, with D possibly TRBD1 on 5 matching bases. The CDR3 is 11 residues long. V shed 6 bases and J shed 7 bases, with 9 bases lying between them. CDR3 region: CASRYTGEAFF. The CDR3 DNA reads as TGTGCCAGCAGGTATACAGGTGAAGCTTTCTTT.

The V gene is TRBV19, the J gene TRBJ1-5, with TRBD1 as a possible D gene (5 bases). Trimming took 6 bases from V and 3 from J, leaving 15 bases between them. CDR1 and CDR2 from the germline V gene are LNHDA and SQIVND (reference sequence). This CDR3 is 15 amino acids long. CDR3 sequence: CASSAGGGHNQPQHF. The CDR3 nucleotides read TGTGCCAGTAGCGCCGGGGGGGGTCACAATCAGCCCCAGCATTTT.

CDR3 in amino acids: CASILFEIAGAGGYTF. As DNA, the CDR3 is TGCGCCAGCATACTCTTCGAAATCGCGGGGGCCGGTGGCTACACCTTC. V gene TRBV5-1 combines with J gene TRBJ1-2; weak D call: TRBD1 (6 bases). The CDR3 is 16 residues long. The germline V gene encodes CDR1 SGHRS and CDR2 YFSETQ. The V end lost 6 bases, the J end lost 7 bases, and 25 bases lay between the germline ends.

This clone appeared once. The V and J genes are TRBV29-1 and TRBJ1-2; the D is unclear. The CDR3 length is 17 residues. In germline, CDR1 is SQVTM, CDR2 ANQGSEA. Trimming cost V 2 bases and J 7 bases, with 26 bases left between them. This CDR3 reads CSVERDGFLGGLSGYTF. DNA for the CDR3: TGCAGCGTTGAAAGGGATGGTTTTCTCGGAGGGCTTTCTGGCTACACCTTC. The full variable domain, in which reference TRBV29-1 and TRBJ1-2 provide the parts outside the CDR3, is SAVISQKPSRDICQRGTSLTIQCQVDSQVTMMFWYRQQPGQSLTLIATANQGSEATYESGFVIDKFPISRPNLTFSTLTVSNMSPEDSSIYLCSVERDGFLGGLSGYTFGSGTRLTVV.

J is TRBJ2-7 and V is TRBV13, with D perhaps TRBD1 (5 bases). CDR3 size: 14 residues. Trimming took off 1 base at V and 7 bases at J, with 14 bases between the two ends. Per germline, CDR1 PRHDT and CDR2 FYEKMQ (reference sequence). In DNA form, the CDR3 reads TGTGCCAGCAGCTTAGAGGATGAGCACAGGGAGCAGTACTTC. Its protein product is CASSLEDEHREQYF.

Written as DNA, the CDR3 is TGTGCCAGCAGTTTATCCCCCCTTGAAAAACTGTTTTTT. Translating it yields CASSLSPLEKLFF. V is TRBV12-3 or TRBV12-4 and J is TRBJ1-4; D not resolved. V lost 2 bases and J lost 7, with 8 bases in between. The CDR3 covers 13 residues.